Shown below are 20 T cell receptor beta chains from a single sample sequenced in a study of shared clonotypes between healthy human individuals. Naive CD8 cells comprised CD45RO-negative, CCR7-positively selected cells, excluding terminally differentiated effector memory CD45RA+ cells. The table came from immunoSEQ multiplex PCR; TCRdb's copy has only in-frame clones and leaves some out. The sample lists about 800,000 clones; just over 95% were seen once. The sequencing input was naive CD8+ T cells sorted from blood. Receptor source: a man aged 25-40 years in good health.

The chain couples TRBV7-6 to TRBJ2-3; D is undetermined. This CDR3 contains 11 residues. V lost 5 bases, J lost 1 base, and 1 base lay in between. CDR1 SGHVS and CDR2 FNYEAQ come from the germline V gene. The CDR3 reads CASSRTDTQYF. The CDR3 DNA follows: TGTGCCAGCAGCCGCACAGATACGCAGTATTTT.

The rearrangement links TRBV10-3 to TRBJ2-7; perhaps D is TRBD1 or TRBD2 (5 bases each). The length of the CDR3 is 11 residues. V was pared by 8 bases and J by 7 bases, with 12 bases between. CDR1 and CDR2 from the germline V gene are ENHRY and SYGVKD. The CDR3 reads CAIGHGAEQYF. The CDR3 region has the DNA TGTGCCATCGGCCACGGGGCTGAGCAGTACTTC.

The CDR3 loop is CASSLGQETQYF. The CDR3 nucleotides read TGCGCCAGCAGCCTGGGGCAAGAGACCCAGTACTTC. The chain combines TRBV4-3 with TRBJ2-5, with no clear D. Trimming stripped 4 bases from V and 2 bases from J, with 5 bases between. This CDR3 is 12 amino acids long. CDR1 and CDR2 (germline): LGHNA, YSLEER.

The V gene is TRBV9, the J gene TRBJ1-2; 9 bases fit TRBD1. From germline, CDR1 is SGDLS and CDR2 YYNGEE. J gave up 7 bases and V 4 bases, and 5 bases lay outside the gene matches. This CDR3 comprises 13 residues. The CDR3 DNA is TGTGCCAGCAGCACCGGGACAGGGCCTGGCTACACCTTC. It is translated as CASSTGTGPGYTF. Supplemented by reference TRBV9 and TRBJ1-2, the full variable domain reads DSGVTQTPKHLITATGQRVTLRCSPRSGDLSVYWYQQSLDQGLQFLIQYYNGEERAKGNILERFSAQQFPDLHSELNLSSLELGDSALYFCASSTGTGPGYTFGSGTRLTVV.

This clone was detected once. The same CDR3 also results from other DNA sequences found in this sample. V and J are TRBV27 and TRBJ2-7; no clear D. Germline CDR1 is MNHEY and CDR2 is SMNVEV (reference sequence). CDR3 length equals 13 residues. The ends were cut back, 2 bases at V and 0 bases at J, with 5 bases in the middle. This chain's CDR3 is CASSLGLSYEQYF. DNA for the CDR3: TGTGCCAGCAGTTTAGGCCTCTCCTACGAGCAGTACTTC.

CDR3 protein: CATSDGQGPNYGYTF. CDR3 DNA: TGTGCCACCAGCGACGGACAGGGGCCTAACTATGGCTACACCTTC. The rearrangement uses TRBV15 and TRBJ1-2; 9 bases agree with TRBD1. From germline, CDR1 is LNHNV and CDR2 YYDKDF (reference sequence). V lost 5 bases and J lost 0; bases outside the gene matches: 4. The CDR3 runs 15 residues.

This chain links TRBV7-9 with TRBJ1-5; unclear D gene. From germline, CDR1 is SEHNR and CDR2 FQNEAQ (reference sequence). V dropped 3 bases and J dropped 4 bases, with 7 bases sitting between them. The CDR3 covers 13 residues. DNA of the CDR3: TGTGCCAGCAGCTTGGGTCCAAATCAGCCCCAGCATTTT. It codes for CASSLGPNQPQHF.

This chain links TRBV7-9 with TRBJ2-1; D is unresolved. Germline V lookup: CDR1 SEHNR, CDR2 FQNEAQ (reference sequence). Trimming pared 2 bases from V and 0 bases from J, leaving 11 bases between. This CDR3 has 16 amino acids. The CDR3 nucleotides are TGTGCCAGCAGCTTAAAGGGCTCGAGCTCCTACAATGAGCAGTTCTTC. Protein sequence: CASSLKGSSSYNEQFF. The whole variable domain, remainder taken from reference TRBV7-9 and TRBJ2-1, is DTGVSQNPRHKITKRGQNVTFRCDPISEHNRLYWYRQTLGQGPEFLTYFQNEAQLEKSRLLSDRFSAERPKGSFSTLEIQRTEQGDSAMYLCASSLKGSSSYNEQFFGPGTRLTVL.

The chain is built from TRBV28 and TRBJ2-7; weak D call: TRBD1 (6 bases). Trimming left V 10 bases short and J 3 bases short, with 13 bases between. The CDR3 is 12 residues long. CDR1 is MDHEN and CDR2 is SYDVKM in the germline V gene. The CDR3 DNA sequence: TGTGCCACCGGGACAAATATCTACGAGCAGTACTTC. It codes for CATGTNIYEQYF.

The chain couples TRBV7-3 to TRBJ2-7; no reliable D call. V shed 5 bases and J shed 2 bases, with 10 bases lying between them. The CDR3 consists of 13 residues. The germline gives CDR1 SGHTA, CDR2 FQGTGA. The CDR3 nucleotides are TGTGCCAGCAGCCACGACGGTACCTACGAGCAGTACTTC. It is translated as CASSHDGTYEQYF.

The chain carries TRBV15 and TRBJ2-7; a possible D gene is TRBD2 (5 bases). The germline V gene has CDR1 LNHNV and CDR2 YYDKDF (reference sequence). The V and J ends lost 0 bases and 0 bases respectively, with 9 bases between them. CDR3 length: 15 residues. DNA for the CDR3: TGTGCCACCAGCAGAGATGGGAGTAGCTCCTACGAGCAGTACTTC. As protein: CATSRDGSSSYEQYF.

V is TRBV10-3 and J is TRBJ2-5; 9 bases match TRBD2. This CDR3 comprises 15 residues. Germline lookup yields CDR1 ENHRY and CDR2 SYGVKD. V was pared by 2 bases and J by 1 base, with 2 bases of the junction left unmatched. CDR3 in amino acids: CAISEGTSIQETQYF. The DNA for the CDR3 is TGTGCCATCAGTGAGGGGACTAGCATCCAAGAGACCCAGTACTTC.

The chain employs TRBV27 and TRBJ2-1; D is possibly TRBD1 or TRBD2 (5 bases each). V was shortened by 3 bases and J by 6 bases, with 6 bases between the two germline ends. The V gene's germline CDR1 is MNHEY and CDR2 SMNVEV (reference sequence). CDR3 length: 12 residues. As DNA, the CDR3 is TGTGCCAGCAGTTTCGGGGCCAATGAGCAGTTCTTC. This codes for CASSFGANEQFF.

The V gene is TRBV7-9, the J gene TRBJ1-5, with a weak D call TRBD1 (6 bases). Trimming removed 3 bases at V and 4 bases at J, with 10 bases between. This CDR3 spans 14 amino acids. Germline V gene lookup returns CDR1 SEHNR and CDR2 FQNEAQ (reference sequence). CDR3 nucleotide sequence: TGTGCCAGCAGCTTTGTGGGGGCGAATCAGCCCCAGCATTTT. As protein: CASSFVGANQPQHF.

In DNA form, the CDR3 reads TGCGCCAGCAGCCCGCTGGGGCCAGGGTCGAATGGAGCTAATGAAAAACTGTTTTTT. Translated: CASSPLGPGSNGANEKLFF. The gene calls are TRBV4-3 and TRBJ1-4; weak D call: TRBD1 (5 bases). The CDR3 is made up of 19 amino acids. Germline values: CDR1 LGHNA, CDR2 YSLEER. The V end was cut by 4 bases, the J end by 3 bases, with 24 bases between.

The rearrangement links TRBV4-3 to TRBJ1-5; D may be TRBD1 (5 bases). With 4 bases removed from V and 7 bases from J, the gap between germline ends came to 14 bases. The CDR3 runs 14 residues. Per germline, CDR1 LGHNA and CDR2 YSLEER. The CDR3 nucleotides are TGCGCCAGCAGCCGGAATAGGGGAGGGCAGCCCCAGCATTTT. Protein: CASSRNRGGQPQHF.

This rearrangement joins TRBV13 to TRBJ2-2; tentative D call: TRBD2 (6 bases). CDR1 PRHDT and CDR2 FYEKMQ come from the germline V gene (reference sequence). This CDR3 has 15 amino acids. V gave up 2 bases and J gave up 7 bases, with 14 bases separating them. DNA for the CDR3: TGTGCCAGCAGCTTAACCCAGGGACTGGGCGGGGAGCTGTTTTTT. Protein: CASSLTQGLGGELFF.

This rearrangement joins TRBV11-2 to TRBJ2-2, with TRBD2 matching over 16 bases. Per the germline V gene, CDR1 is SGHAT and CDR2 is FQNNGV. The CDR3 totals 19 residues. J gave up 3 bases and V 4 bases, and 8 bases lay outside the gene matches. CDR3 region: CASSSPGGLAGGDTGELFF. In DNA, the CDR3 is TGTGCCAGCAGCTCTCCAGGGGGACTAGCGGGAGGGGACACCGGGGAGCTGTTTTTT.

The V gene is TRBV19, the J gene TRBJ2-5; TRBD2 agrees at 13 bases. V lost 6 bases to trimming and J lost 0 bases; unmatched junction nucleotides: 10. The germline V gene encodes CDR1 LNHDA and CDR2 SQIVND (reference sequence). The CDR3 spans 18 residues. CDR3 residues: CASSSRLAGGGYQETQYF. In DNA, the CDR3 is TGTGCCAGTAGCTCGAGACTAGCGGGGGGAGGGTACCAAGAGACCCAGTACTTC.

Details on this clone: At the DNA level, this CDR3 is encoded by other sequences in the same sample as well. This sequence joins TRBV7-9 and TRBJ2-1; D gene unclear. From germline, CDR1 is SEHNR and CDR2 FQNEAQ (reference sequence). V lost 3 bases and J 9 bases, leaving 3 bases between the germline ends. The CDR3 sequence is 10 residues long. CDR3 in amino acids: CASSLSEQFF. The CDR3 coding sequence is TGTGCCAGCAGCTTGAGTGAGCAGTTCTTC.